The text below deals with one T cell receptor beta chain. The antigen is undetermined. The sample comes from a study of T cell repertoires in cytomegalovirus infection. Study overall: Researchers turned to recently identified HLA-C-restricted CMV epitopes as well as well-studied HLA-B-restricted ones. CMV infection plus the matching HLA type was flagged by public TCR beta signatures.

TCRdb reprocessed the reads with MiXCR, giving one entry per CDR3 protein. The sample comprises fewer than 1,000,000 distinct CDR3 sequences, about a third of which are singletons, and around an eighth rests with the top ten. The CDR3 contains 16 residues. Trimming cost V 1 base and J 0 bases, with 10 bases left between them. Germline assignment: CDR1 MGHRA and CDR2 YSYEKL. Study results and limitations: Pooled public TCR beta family frequency picked out CMV carriers with the relevant HLA. HLA-C-restricted CMV-specific TCR beta clonotypes were dominant in the ex vivo response.

The sample here was cultured CD8+ T cells from PBMCs, taken from culture after CMV antigen stimulation. The TCR was taken from a human donor in good health (CMV status not recorded). Some clones in this sample may be carry-over from other donors' samples. The J gene is TRBJ2-1, the V gene TRBV4-1; the D is unclear. The CDR3 DNA reads as TGCGCCAGCAGCCAAGGGGAAGGTTTCTCCTACAATGAGCAGTTCTTC. Its translation: CASSQGEGFSYNEQFF.